Each of the 14 T cell receptor beta chains below was sequenced from the same sample in a study of blood T cell repertoires in COVID-19. Assay: immunoSEQ multiplex PCR; the TCRdb copy retains only in-frame clones and omits some. In the table there are roughly 140,000 clones, approximately 86% of which are singletons. Sequenced material: peripheral blood. The receptor set was obtained from a man between 65 and 85 years old with acute or convalescent COVID-19.

The gene calls are TRBV15 and TRBJ2-7, with TRBD2 matching over 8 bases. The CDR3 is made up of 15 amino acids. Looked up from germline, CDR1 is LNHNV and CDR2 is YYDKDF (reference sequence). Trimming took 1 base from V and 5 from J; bases not matched to a gene: 7. The CDR3 nucleotides are TGTGCCACCAGCAGAGGAATAGCGGGAAACAACGAGCAGTACTTC. Translation: CATSRGIAGNNEQYF.

This chain joins TRBV6-6 and TRBJ2-7; a weak D match, TRBD1 (6 bases). V lost 4 bases and J lost 0, with 10 bases in between. The CDR3 runs 14 residues. CDR1 and CDR2 (germline): MNHNY, SVGAGI (reference sequence). CDR3 coding DNA: TGTGCCAGCAGTTTGACAGGAATCTCCTACGAGCAGTACTTC. Its translation is CASSLTGISYEQYF.

The chain combines TRBV25-1 with TRBJ2-7; perhaps TRBD1 as D (6 bases). V lost 3 bases, J lost 2 bases, and 11 bases lay in between. Germline lookup yields CDR1 MGHDK and CDR2 SYGVNS. The CDR3 extends over 14 amino acids. In DNA form, the CDR3 reads TGTGCCAGCAGTGACGGAAGGGACACCTACGAGCAGTACTTC. It codes for CASSDGRDTYEQYF.

The chain joins TRBV5-1 to TRBJ2-6, with TRBD1 as a possible D gene (6 bases). Looked up from germline, CDR1 is SGHRS and CDR2 is YFSETQ. The CDR3 totals 17 residues. V was shortened by 3 bases and J by 0 bases, with 13 bases between the two germline ends. CDR3 coding DNA: TGCGCCAGCAGCTCAGGACAGTCCAGCTCTGGGGCCAACGTCCTGACTTTC. Translating gives CASSSGQSSSGANVLTF.

This chain joins TRBV28 and TRBJ2-7, with TRBD2 matching 9 bases. Trimming at V came to 4 bases and at J to 6 bases, leaving 7 bases not matched to a gene. Looked up from germline, CDR1 is MDHEN and CDR2 is SYDVKM. The CDR3 covers 14 residues. The CDR3 DNA reads TGTGCCAGCAGTTGGGGACTAGCCGTCGGCGAGCAGTACTTC. This translates into CASSWGLAVGEQYF.

The chain is built from TRBV19 and TRBJ1-3; D perhaps matches TRBD1 (6 bases). V dropped 6 bases and J dropped 4 bases, with 16 bases sitting between them. CDR1 is LNHDA, CDR2 SQIVND, per germline (reference sequence). The CDR3 loop spans 15 amino acids. The CDR3 region is CASSQDRLQGNTIYF. The CDR3 coding sequence is TGTGCCAGTAGCCAAGACAGGCTTCAAGGAAACACCATATATTTT.

This clone has a handful of counts. The sample holds other DNA sequences that translate to the same CDR3. The chain links TRBV5-1 to TRBJ2-3; TRBD1 agrees at 10 bases. CDR3 length: 15 residues. Trimming took 0 bases from V and 4 from J; bases not matched to a gene: 2. Germline loops: CDR1 SGHRS, CDR2 YFSETQ. The CDR3 DNA reads TGCGCCAGCAGCTTGGGGGACAGGGGTTCAGATACGCAGTATTTT. Translating gives CASSLGDRGSDTQYF.

The rearrangement uses TRBV29-1 and TRBJ1-1; no definite D call. The germline V gene has CDR1 SQVTM and CDR2 ANQGSEA. The CDR3 is made up of 12 amino acids. In DNA form, the CDR3 reads TGCGCGGCCCGACCCTTGAACACTGAAGCTTTCTTT. Protein product: CAARPLNTEAFF.

The J gene is TRBJ2-2, the V gene TRBV7-2; D is perhaps TRBD2 (6 bases). Germline V gene lookup returns CDR1 SGHTA and CDR2 FQGNSA. The CDR3 totals 15 residues. V dropped 1 base and J dropped 3 bases, with 9 bases sitting between them. The CDR3 nucleotides read TGTGCCAGCAGCTTAGAGGACTATCACACCGGGGAGCTGTTTTTT. Its protein is CASSLEDYHTGELFF.

In regard to this clone: Other DNA sequences within the sample encode an identical CDR3. This chain connects TRBV7-2 to TRBJ2-1; TRBD2 matches at 11 bases. The CDR3 sequence is 15 residues long. After removal of 6 bases from V and 1 base from J, the junction contained 2 bases not matched to a gene. Looked up from germline, CDR1 is SGHTA and CDR2 is FQGNSA. The CDR3, as DNA: TGTGCCAGCAGGCGGACTAGCGGGTCCTACAATGAGCAGTTCTTC. Protein product: CASRRTSGSYNEQFF.

V and J are TRBV11-2 and TRBJ1-1; possible D gene TRBD1, 5 bases. The CDR3 has 13 amino acids. With 5 bases removed from V and 9 bases from J, the gap between germline ends came to 16 bases. The V gene's germline CDR1 is SGHAT and CDR2 FQNNGV. The CDR3 protein is CASSLRDVGQAFF. The CDR3 DNA reads TGTGCCAGCAGCCTTAGAGACGTGGGGCAAGCTTTCTTT. The variable domain in full, completed from reference TRBV11-2 and TRBJ1-1, reads EAGVAQSPRYKIIEKRQSVAFWCNPISGHATLYWYQQILGQGPKLLIQFQNNGVVDDSQLPKDRFSAERLKGVDSTLKIQPAKLEDSAVYLCASSLRDVGQAFFGQGTRLTVV.

Details on this clone: Other DNA variants within this sample encode the same CDR3. The rearrangement uses TRBV27 and TRBJ2-7; TRBD1 agrees at 7 bases. The CDR3 length is 14 residues. The germline CDR1 and CDR2 sequences are MNHEY and SMNVEV (reference sequence). J gave up 0 bases and V 4 bases, and 3 bases lay outside the gene matches. CDR3 bases: TGTGCCAGCAGTTCATGGGACAGCTCCTACGAGCAGTACTTC. Translating it yields CASSSWDSSYEQYF.

The chain joins TRBV19 to TRBJ1-2; D unresolved. Germline V gene sequence: CDR1 LNHDA, CDR2 SQIVND (reference sequence). With 3 bases removed from V and 4 bases from J, the gap between germline ends came to 12 bases. This CDR3 is 14 amino acids long. CDR3 residues: CASSIEGKGYGYTF. The CDR3, as DNA: TGTGCCAGTAGTATCGAGGGCAAGGGCTATGGCTACACCTTC.

The chain recombines TRBV13 with TRBJ2-2; D unclear. The CDR3 extends over 12 amino acids. The germline V gene has CDR1 PRHDT and CDR2 FYEKMQ (reference sequence). The V and J ends lost 3 bases and 4 bases respectively, with 3 bases between them. Here the CDR3 reads CASSFGTGELFF. DNA for the CDR3: TGTGCCAGCAGCTTCGGCACCGGGGAGCTGTTTTTT.